The source of this T cell receptor beta chain is a study of blood T cell repertoires in COVID-19. Some clones are missing from TCRdb's copy, which holds only in-frame ones; the method was immunoSEQ multiplex PCR. The sample has about 240,000 clones; 75% to 90% are singletons. J was trimmed by 7 bases and V by 4 bases; bases with no gene match: 11. CDR1 is KGHDR and CDR2 is SFDVKD in the germline V gene. The CDR3 is 16 residues long. The chain has TRBV24-1 and TRBJ2-1; 8 nucleotides agree with TRBD2. Sequenced input: peripheral blood. This receptor was taken from a man between 60 and 75 years old who had recovered from COVID-19. The CDR3 is CATSDRTSRLGNEQFF. The CDR3 coding sequence is TGTGCCACCAGTGACCGGACTAGCCGCCTCGGGAATGAGCAGTTCTTC.